This T cell receptor beta chain was captured in a study of shared clonotypes between healthy human individuals. Overall study findings and caveats: Donor scarcity curtailed the genetic and exposure-history diversity represented herein. Exclusively blood specimens were collected; tissue repertoires likely differ.

This clone was counted only a few times. Its antigen is undetermined. Method: immunoSEQ multiplex PCR; TCRdb's copy keeps in-frame clones and lacks some. The sample carries hundreds of thousands of clones, roughly 79% recorded once. This CDR3 is 13 amino acids long. The V and J ends lost 6 bases and 3 bases respectively, with 8 bases between them. Germline V lookup: CDR1 LNHDA, CDR2 SQIVND (reference sequence). Recent acute infections and vaccinations were absent in the healthy HIV-negative adult donors. Source material: PBMCs. This receptor was obtained from a woman aged 40 to 55 in good health. Some clones in this sample may be carry-over from other donors' samples. The chain joins TRBV19 to TRBJ2-2, with D uncertain. The DNA for the CDR3 is TGTGCCAGTAGGCAGTGGGACACCGGGGAGCTGTTTTTT. Its protein product is CASRQWDTGELFF. The complete variable domain, with remaining parts taken from reference TRBV19 and TRBJ2-2, reads DGGITQSPKYLFRKEGQNVTLSCEQNLNHDAMYWYRQDPGQGLRLIYYSQIVNDFQKGDIAEGYSVSREKKESFPLTVTSAQKNPTAFYLCASRQWDTGELFFGEGSRLTVL.